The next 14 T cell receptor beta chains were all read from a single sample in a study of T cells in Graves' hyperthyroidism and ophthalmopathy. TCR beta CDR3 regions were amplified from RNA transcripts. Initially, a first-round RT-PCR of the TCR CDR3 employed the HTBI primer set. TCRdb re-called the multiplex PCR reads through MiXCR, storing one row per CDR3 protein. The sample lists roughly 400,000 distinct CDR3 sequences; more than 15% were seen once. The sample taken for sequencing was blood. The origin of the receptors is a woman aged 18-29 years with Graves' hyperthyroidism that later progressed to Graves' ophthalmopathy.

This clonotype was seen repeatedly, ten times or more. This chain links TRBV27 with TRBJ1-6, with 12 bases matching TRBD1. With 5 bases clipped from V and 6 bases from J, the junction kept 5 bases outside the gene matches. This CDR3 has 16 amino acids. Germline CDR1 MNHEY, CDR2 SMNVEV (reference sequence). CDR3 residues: CASSGDRGLSNSPLHF. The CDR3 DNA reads TGTGCCAGCAGTGGGGACAGGGGGCTATCTAATTCACCCCTCCACTTT.

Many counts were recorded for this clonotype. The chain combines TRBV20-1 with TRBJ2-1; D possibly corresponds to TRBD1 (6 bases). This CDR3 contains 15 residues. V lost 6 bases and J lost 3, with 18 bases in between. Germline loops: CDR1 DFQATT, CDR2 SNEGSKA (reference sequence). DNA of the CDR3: TGCAGTGCCAGGGATGTTAGAGGGGGCTACAATGAGCAGTTCTTC. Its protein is CSARDVRGGYNEQFF.

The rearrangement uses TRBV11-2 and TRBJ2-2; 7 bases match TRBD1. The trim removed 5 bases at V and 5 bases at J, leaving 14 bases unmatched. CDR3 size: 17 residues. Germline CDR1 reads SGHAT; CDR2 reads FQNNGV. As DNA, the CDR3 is TGTGCCAGCAGCGCCTATCCGCAGGGGGAAGGTACCGGGGAGCTGTTTTTT. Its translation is CASSAYPQGEGTGELFF.

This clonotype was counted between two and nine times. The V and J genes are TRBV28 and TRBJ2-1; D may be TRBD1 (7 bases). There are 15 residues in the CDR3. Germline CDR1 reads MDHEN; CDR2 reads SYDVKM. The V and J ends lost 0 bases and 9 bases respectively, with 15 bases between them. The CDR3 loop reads CASSLWAAGGSEQFF. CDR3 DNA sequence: TGTGCCAGCAGTTTATGGGCGGCAGGGGGGAGTGAGCAGTTCTTC.

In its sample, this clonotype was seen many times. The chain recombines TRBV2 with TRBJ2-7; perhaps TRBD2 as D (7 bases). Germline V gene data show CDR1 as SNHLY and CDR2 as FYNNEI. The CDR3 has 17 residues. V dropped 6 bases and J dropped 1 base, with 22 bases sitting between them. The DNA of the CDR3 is TGTGCCAGCAGGTCGCCCTGGGGGGGCCCCAGGTCCTACGAGCAGTACTTC. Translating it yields CASRSPWGGPRSYEQYF.

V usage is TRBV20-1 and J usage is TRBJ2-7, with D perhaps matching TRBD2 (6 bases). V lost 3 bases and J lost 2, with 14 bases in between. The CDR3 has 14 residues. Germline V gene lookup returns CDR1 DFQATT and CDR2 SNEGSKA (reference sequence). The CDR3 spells CSARGGYTAYEQYF. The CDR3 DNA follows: TGCAGTGCTAGGGGGGGTTACACGGCCTACGAGCAGTACTTC.

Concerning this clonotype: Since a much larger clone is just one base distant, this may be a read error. CDR3 sequence reads: CASSQDRTGLHPQHF. CDR3 in DNA: TGCGCCAGCAGCCAAGACCGGACAGGGTTGCACCCCCAGCATTTT. V and J are TRBV4-1 and TRBJ1-5; 8 bases align to TRBD1. In germline, CDR1 is MGHRA, CDR2 YSYEKL. The CDR3 covers 15 residues. V lost 0 bases, J lost 10 bases, and 8 bases stayed unmatched.

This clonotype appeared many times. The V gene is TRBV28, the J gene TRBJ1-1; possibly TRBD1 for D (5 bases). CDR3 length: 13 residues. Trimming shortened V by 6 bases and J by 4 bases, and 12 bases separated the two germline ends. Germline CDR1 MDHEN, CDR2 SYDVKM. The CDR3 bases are TGTGCCAGCAGACTCGCGGGGGGCACTGAAGCTTTCTTT. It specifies CASRLAGGTEAFF.

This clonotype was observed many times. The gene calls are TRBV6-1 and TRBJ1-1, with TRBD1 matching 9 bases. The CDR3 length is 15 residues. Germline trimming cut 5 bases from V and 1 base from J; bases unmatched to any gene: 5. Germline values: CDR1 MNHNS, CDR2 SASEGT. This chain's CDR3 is CASSPMDRGNTEAFF. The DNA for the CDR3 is TGTGCCAGCAGTCCGATGGACAGGGGGAACACTGAAGCTTTCTTT.

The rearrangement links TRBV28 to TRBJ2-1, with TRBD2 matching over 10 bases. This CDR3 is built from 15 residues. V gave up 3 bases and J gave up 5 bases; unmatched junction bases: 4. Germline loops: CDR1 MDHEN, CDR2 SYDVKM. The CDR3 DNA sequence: TGTGCCAGCAGTTTTGGACTAGCGGCGAACAATGAGCAGTTCTTC. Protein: CASSFGLAANNEQFF.

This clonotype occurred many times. The CDR3 spells CATSPYQETQYF. Here the CDR3 DNA reads TGTGCCACCTCACCGTACCAAGAGACCCAGTACTTC. The rearrangement joins TRBV28 to TRBJ2-5; D is unclear. The V and J ends lost 10 bases and 0 bases respectively, with 9 bases between them. The CDR3 sequence is 12 residues long. Per germline, CDR1 MDHEN and CDR2 SYDVKM. The variable domain in full, with the rest retrieved from reference TRBV28 and TRBJ2-5, is DVKVTQSSRYLVKRTGEKVFLECVQDMDHENMFWYRQDPGLGLRLIYFSYDVKMKEKGDIPEGYSVSREKKERFSLILESASTNQTSMYLCATSPYQETQYFGPGTRLLVL.

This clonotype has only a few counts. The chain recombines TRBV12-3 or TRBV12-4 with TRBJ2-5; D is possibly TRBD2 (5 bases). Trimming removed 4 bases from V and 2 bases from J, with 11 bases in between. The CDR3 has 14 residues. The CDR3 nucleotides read TGTGCCAGCAGTTATTATGAGGGACAAGAGACCCAGTACTTC. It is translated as CASSYYEGQETQYF.

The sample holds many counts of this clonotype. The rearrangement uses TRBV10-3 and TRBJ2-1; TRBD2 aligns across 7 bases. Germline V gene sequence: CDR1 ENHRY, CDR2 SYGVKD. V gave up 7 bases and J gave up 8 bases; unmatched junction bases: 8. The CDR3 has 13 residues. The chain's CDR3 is CAITKTGGDEQFF. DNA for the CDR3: TGTGCCATCACTAAGACTGGGGGGGATGAGCAGTTCTTC.

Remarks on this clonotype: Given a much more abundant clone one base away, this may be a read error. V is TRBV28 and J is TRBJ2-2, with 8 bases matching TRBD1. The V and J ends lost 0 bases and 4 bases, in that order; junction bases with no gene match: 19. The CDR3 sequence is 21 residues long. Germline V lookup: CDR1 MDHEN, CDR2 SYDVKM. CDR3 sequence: CASSLWTFRQRGQASTGELFF. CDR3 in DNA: TGTGCCAGCAGTTTATGGACTTTTCGGCAGAGGGGACAGGCGAGCACCGGGGAGCTGTTTTTT.